This is a list of T cell receptor beta chains from one sample in a study of PD-1 blockade in classical Hodgkin lymphoma. Assay: immunoSEQ multiplex PCR; the TCRdb copy retains only in-frame clones and omits some. The table lists over 60,000 clones, 60% to 80% of them singletons. The source was peripheral blood mononuclear cells (PBMCs), collected before the second cycle of nivolumab. Receptors originate from a human donor with classical Hodgkin lymphoma. Both conserved end residues are part of each CDR3. D genes are given only for firm matches. Not every row has a clone size; where given, it reads once, few, many or a size class.

>TRBV4-1|.|.|TRBJ1-5
CASSQGGNQPQHF
TGCGCCAGCAGCCAAGGAGGGAATCAGCCCCAGCATTTT
>TRBV30|TRBD1|.|TRBJ2-7
CAWSAGTGLYEQYF
TGTGCCTGGAGTGCCGGGACAGGACTCTACGAGCAGTACTTC
>TRBV15|.|.|TRBJ2-1
CATTPGLQDWDEQFF
TGTGCCACCACCCCGGGACTGCAGGATTGGGATGAGCAGTTCTTC
>TRBV7-2|.|.|TRBJ2-1
CASSLSGGTYNAQFF
TGTGCCAGCAGCCTCTCTGGAGGAACCTACAATGCGCAGTTCTTC
>TRBV10-2|.|.|TRBJ2-1
CASSESGTSYNEQFF
TGCGCCAGCAGTGAGTCAGGGACCTCCTACAATGAGCAGTTCTTC
>TRBV27|TRBD1|.|TRBJ2-1
CASSLTGDHEQFF
TGTGCCAGCAGTTTGACAGGGGACCATGAGCAGTTCTTC
>TRBV30|.|.|TRBJ1-6
CAYSEAPGLVSPLHF
TGTGCCTACTCCGAGGCCCCAGGCCTCGTTTCACCCCTCCACTTT
>TRBV11-3|.|.|TRBJ2-3
CASSPNFSGLSTDTQYF
TGTGCCAGCAGCCCGAATTTCTCTGGGCTTAGCACAGATACGCAGTATTTT
>TRBV7-9|.|few|TRBJ1-1
CASSLAGTRGNTEAFF
TGTGCCAGCAGCTTGGCCGGGACTCGGGGCAACACTGAAGCTTTCTTT
>TRBV7-9|.|many|TRBJ1-2
CASSFGDNYGYTF
TGTGCCAGCAGCTTCGGAGATAACTATGGCTACACCTTC
>TRBV27|TRBD1|.|TRBJ1-1
CASSLFGQGARTEAFF
TGTGCCAGCAGTTTATTTGGACAGGGGGCGCGCACTGAAGCTTTCTTT
>TRBV7-9|TRBD2|once|TRBJ2-5
CASSRGLAGETQYF
TGTGCCAGCAGCCGGGGACTAGCGGGGGAGACCCAGTACTTC
>TRBV28|.|.|TRBJ2-7
CASSSAPFYEQYF
TGTGCCAGCAGTTCGGCACCATTCTACGAGCAGTACTTC
>TRBV5-6|.|.|TRBJ1-6
CASSGRDRPSSYNSPLHF
TGTGCCAGCAGCGGCAGGGACCGACCGAGCTCCTATAATTCACCCCTCCACTTT
>TRBV29-1|TRBD1|.|TRBJ2-1
CSGDRDNEQFF
TGCAGCGGGGACAGGGACAATGAGCAGTTCTTC
>TRBV14|.|.|TRBJ1-1
CASSQNARREAFF
TGTGCCAGCAGCCAAAACGCGCGGCGTGAAGCTTTCTTT